This passage covers 14 T cell receptor beta chains from one sample sequenced in a study of T cells after yellow fever vaccination. TCRdb redid the calling of the 5' RACE reads with MiXCR, one entry per CDR3 protein. The table lists about 330,000 distinct CDR3 sequences, roughly 4.3% of them singletons. Sequences were derived from PBMCs, sampled 5 days after the yellow fever booster vaccination. Receptor source: a man aged 18 to 29 who received the YFV17D yellow fever vaccine.

This clonotype was detected ten times or more. This sequence joins TRBV10-3 and TRBJ2-7; D is possibly TRBD2 (7 bases). The CDR3 covers 16 residues. Germline assignment: CDR1 ENHRY and CDR2 SYGVKD. Trimming took 6 bases from V and 0 from J, leaving 18 bases between them. In nucleotides, the CDR3 is TGTGCCATCAGCTCAAAAGGGGGGGAAAGCTCCTACGAGCAGTACTTC. Translating gives CAISSKGGESSYEQYF.

This clonotype appeared a few times. This rearrangement joins TRBV28 to TRBJ1-4; 7 bases are shared with TRBD1. The CDR3 runs to 14 residues. V gave up 6 bases and J gave up 7 bases; unmatched junction bases: 8. Germline loops: CDR1 MDHEN, CDR2 SYDVKM. DNA of the CDR3: TGTGCCAGCAGACCGACAGGGTCCTCTGAAAAACTGTTTTTT. This gives the protein CASRPTGSSEKLFF.

This chain connects TRBV27 to TRBJ2-7; maybe TRBD2 (5 bases). The germline V gene encodes CDR1 MNHEY and CDR2 SMNVEV (reference sequence). V was cut by 6 bases and J by 2 bases, with 17 bases left in between. This CDR3 comprises 15 residues. The CDR3 DNA is TGTGCCAGCAGCCCCTCGGGGTCACCGGCCTACGAGCAGTACTTC. Its protein product is CASSPSGSPAYEQYF.

The chain joins TRBV20-1 to TRBJ2-2; 11 nucleotides align to TRBD2. Looked up from germline, CDR1 is DFQATT and CDR2 is SNEGSKA (reference sequence). The CDR3 covers 17 residues. V was clipped by 0 bases and J by 0 bases; unmatched bases: 3. The CDR3 bases are TGCAGTGCTAGAGAGGGTAGCGGGGGGGCGAACACCGGGGAGCTGTTTTTT. Translation: CSAREGSGGANTGELFF.

This clonotype occurred many times. The rearrangement uses TRBV5-1 and TRBJ2-1; D call uncertain. This CDR3 has 13 amino acids. V was trimmed by 0 bases and J by 8 bases, leaving 9 bases between them. Germline CDR1 reads SGHRS; CDR2 reads YFSETQ. The CDR3 DNA reads as TGCGCCAGCAGCTTGGGCTCAAACGATGAGCAGTTCTTC. This translates into CASSLGSNDEQFF. The full variable domain, in which reference TRBV5-1 and TRBJ2-1 provide the parts outside the CDR3, is KAGVTQTPRYLIKTRGQQVTLSCSPISGHRSVSWYQQTPGQGLQFLFEYFSETQRNKGNFPGRFSGRQFSNSRSEMNVSTLELGDSALYLCASSLGSNDEQFFGPGTRLTVL.

The chain uses TRBV7-2 and TRBJ1-6, with D unresolved. Germline lookup yields CDR1 SGHTA and CDR2 FQGNSA. The CDR3 totals 13 residues. Trimming removed 2 bases from V and 10 bases from J, with 9 bases in between. CDR3 protein: CASSLNQVSPLHF. The DNA of the CDR3 is TGTGCCAGCAGCTTAAATCAGGTCTCACCCCTCCACTTT.

This rearrangement joins TRBV27 to TRBJ2-2, with TRBD1 identical over 7 bases. CDR1 and CDR2 (germline): MNHEY, SMNVEV (reference sequence). V lost 6 bases to trimming and J lost 6 bases; unmatched junction nucleotides: 4. The CDR3 has 13 residues. CDR3 protein: CASRYTGAGELFF. As DNA, the CDR3 is TGTGCCAGCAGATATACAGGGGCCGGGGAGCTGTTTTTT.

This clonotype was seen more than once but under ten times. This rearrangement joins TRBV4-2 to TRBJ1-1, with 9 bases aligning to TRBD1. V dropped 5 bases and J dropped 4; count of bases not matched to a gene: 8. The CDR3 sequence is 15 residues long. The V gene's germline CDR1 is LGHNA and CDR2 YNFKEQ. The CDR3 spells CASSEPDRGSTEAFF. CDR3 bases: TGTGCCAGCAGCGAACCGGACAGGGGAAGCACTGAAGCTTTCTTT.

This sequence joins TRBV19 and TRBJ1-1; 7 bases line up with TRBD1. Trimming at V came to 3 bases and at J to 0 bases, leaving 1 base not matched to a gene. CDR1 is LNHDA and CDR2 is SQIVND in the germline V gene (reference sequence). The CDR3 has 14 residues. The DNA for the CDR3 is TGTGCCAGTAGTATGGGACAGATGAACACTGAAGCTTTCTTT. It specifies CASSMGQMNTEAFF. Combining the CDR3 with reference TRBV19 and TRBJ1-1 gives the whole variable domain DGGITQSPKYLFRKEGQNVTLSCEQNLNHDAMYWYRQDPGQGLRLIYYSQIVNDFQKGDIAEGYSVSREKKESFPLTVTSAQKNPTAFYLCASSMGQMNTEAFFGQGTRLTVV.

This clonotype turned up a few times. The chain couples TRBV20-1 to TRBJ2-3; D gene unclear. This CDR3 contains 14 residues. In germline, CDR1 is DFQATT, CDR2 SNEGSKA (reference sequence). The ends were cut back, 5 bases at V and 1 base at J, with 13 bases in the middle. In DNA, the CDR3 is TGCAGTGCTCATGACCGGCAAGGCACAGATACGCAGTATTTT. It translates to CSAHDRQGTDTQYF.

This clonotype was found many times. This chain uses TRBV20-1 with TRBJ2-3; the D gene is possibly TRBD1 (6 bases). V gave up 5 bases and J gave up 1 base, with 16 bases separating them. Germline CDR1 is DFQATT and CDR2 is SNEGSKA (reference sequence). CDR3 length equals 15 residues. The CDR3 sequence is CSARQDRGGTDTQYF. CDR3 DNA: TGCAGTGCTCGACAGGACAGAGGAGGCACAGATACGCAGTATTTT.

Only a few counts were recorded for this clonotype. This chain joins TRBV12-3 or TRBV12-4 and TRBJ2-3; D is possibly TRBD1 or TRBD2 (5 bases each). This CDR3 spans 15 amino acids. Between the trimmed V and J ends, which lost 6 bases and 0 bases, there was a span of 13 bases. The CDR3 reads CASRLRWGSTDTQYF. CDR3 DNA sequence: TGTGCCAGCAGACTCCGCTGGGGGAGCACAGATACGCAGTATTTT.

To note about this clonotype: The junction and the germline gene differ at one end; a read error may be behind it. The V call is TRBV7-7, the J call TRBJ2-5, with D possibly called TRBD1 or TRBD2 (5 bases each). Germline lookup yields CDR1 SSHAT and CDR2 FNYEAQ (reference sequence). This CDR3 has 14 residues. The CDR3 nucleotides read TGTGCTAGCAGCTTAGATTGGGGCGGGGAGACCCAGTACTTC. Translated: CASSLDWGGETQYF. The variable domain in full, with the rest retrieved from reference TRBV7-7 and TRBJ2-5, is GAGVSQSPRYKVTKRGQDVTLRCDPISSHATLYWYQQALGQGPEFLTYFNYEAQPDKSGLPSDRFSAERPEGSISTLTIQRTEQRDSAMYRCASSLDWGGETQYFGPGTRLLVL.

At least ten counts were recorded for this clonotype. This chain connects TRBV6-1 to TRBJ2-2; possibly TRBD1 for D (6 bases). CDR3 length equals 14 residues. Germline CDR1 and CDR2: MNHNS and SASEGT. Trimming removed 5 bases from V and 6 bases from J, with 13 bases in between. This CDR3 reads CASSSRQVAGELFF. For the CDR3, the DNA is TGTGCCAGCAGTTCGAGACAGGTTGCCGGGGAGCTGTTTTTT.